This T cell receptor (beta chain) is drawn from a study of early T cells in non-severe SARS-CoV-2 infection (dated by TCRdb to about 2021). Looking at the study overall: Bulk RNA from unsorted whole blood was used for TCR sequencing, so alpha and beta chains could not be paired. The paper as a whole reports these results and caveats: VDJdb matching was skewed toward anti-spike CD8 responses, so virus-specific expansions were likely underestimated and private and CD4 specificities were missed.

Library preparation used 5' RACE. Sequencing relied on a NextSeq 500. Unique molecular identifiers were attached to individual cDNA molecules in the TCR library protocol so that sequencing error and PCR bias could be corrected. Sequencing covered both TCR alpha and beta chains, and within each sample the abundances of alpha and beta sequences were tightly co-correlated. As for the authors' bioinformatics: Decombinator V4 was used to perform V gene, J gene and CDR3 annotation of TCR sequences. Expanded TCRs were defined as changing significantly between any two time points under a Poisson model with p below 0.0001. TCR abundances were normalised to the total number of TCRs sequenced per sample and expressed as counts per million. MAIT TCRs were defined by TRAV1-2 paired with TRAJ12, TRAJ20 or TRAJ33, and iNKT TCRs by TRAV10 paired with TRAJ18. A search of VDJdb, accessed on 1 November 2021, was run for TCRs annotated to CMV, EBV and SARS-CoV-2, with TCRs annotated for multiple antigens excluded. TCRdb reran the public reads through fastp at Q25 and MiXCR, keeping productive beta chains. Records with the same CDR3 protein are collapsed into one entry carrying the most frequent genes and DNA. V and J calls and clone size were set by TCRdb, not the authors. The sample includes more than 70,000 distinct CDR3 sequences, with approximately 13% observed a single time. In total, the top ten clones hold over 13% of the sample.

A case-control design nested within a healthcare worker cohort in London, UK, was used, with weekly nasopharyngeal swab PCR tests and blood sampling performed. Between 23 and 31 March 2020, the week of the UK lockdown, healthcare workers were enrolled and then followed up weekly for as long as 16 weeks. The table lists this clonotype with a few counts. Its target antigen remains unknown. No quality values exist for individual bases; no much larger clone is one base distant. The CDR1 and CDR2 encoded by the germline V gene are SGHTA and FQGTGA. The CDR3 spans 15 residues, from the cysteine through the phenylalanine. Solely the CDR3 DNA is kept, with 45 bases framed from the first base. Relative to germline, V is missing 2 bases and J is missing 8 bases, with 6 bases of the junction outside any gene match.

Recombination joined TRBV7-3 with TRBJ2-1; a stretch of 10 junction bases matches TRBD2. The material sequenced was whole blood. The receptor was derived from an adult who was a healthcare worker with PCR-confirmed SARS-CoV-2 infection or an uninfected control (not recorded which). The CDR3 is CASSLRLAGVHEQFF. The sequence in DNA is TGTGCCAGCAGCTTACGCCTAGCGGGGGTACATGAGCAGTTCTTC.